The sequence of this T cell receptor beta chain was determined in a study of blood T cell repertoires in COVID-19 (dated by TCRdb to the early 2020s). Regarding the complete study: Samples covering the acute and convalescent phases of COVID-19 were provided by collaborators in the United States, Italy and Spain. A freely available public database, intended as a resource for researchers studying the immune response to SARS-CoV-2, is where the repertoires were released. Deeply sampled blood TCRbeta repertoires from subjects exposed to, actively infected with, or recovered from COVID-19 were included in the dataset. The material from the prospective study consisted of cDNA or gDNA derived from T cells, B-cell-depleted T cells, or PBMCs. A de-identified subject ID, COVID-19 status, age in years and sex were almost always included in the sample metadata. Where available, HLA class I and class II types were taken from metadata supplied by the sample provider and were not determined by assay-based typing. Samples were obtained from the ongoing ImmuneRACE study (first 160 participants) and from over 1,000 subjects provided by 6 global collaborators. Paper-wide results and their limitations: How much clinical and demographic metadata was included differed by source and by participant, and the metadata was provided uncurated.

The immunoSEQ Assay, a bias-controlled multiplex PCR, was used to amplify TCRbeta CDR3 regions from genomic DNA. On the study's bioinformatics: Nucleated cell counts per sample were estimated from amplification of reference gene primers within the assay. To quantify the absolute abundance of each unique TCRbeta CDR3 rearrangement, sequence reads were collapsed and filtered. For each sample, productive Simpson clonality was calculated by taking the square root of Simpson's diversity index across productive rearrangements. TCRdb took this table from immuneACCESS and kept in-frame rearrangements with V and J called. Such tables lack part of the clones; where checked against another copy, unresolved V genes explain under half of the gap, and the rest is unexplained. V, J and clone size are those of that table, while D and trimming were read from the DNA. The sample table shows fewer than 110,000 clones, and around nine tenths are seen once. Jointly, the top ten make up roughly a sixth of the sample.

Collaborating institutions collected whole blood in K2EDTA tubes following their own protocols. Collaborator samples were shipped for TCRbeta analysis as frozen whole blood, isolated PBMCs, or DNA extracted from either sample type. To note about this clone: The target of this receptor is not known. No quality values exist for individual bases; no much larger clone is one base distant.

Sequenced material: peripheral blood. The source is a woman older than 75 in a cohort sampled during active COVID-19.

CDR3 reads: CASSQATGTEAFF. The DNA sequence is as follows: TGTGCCAGCAGCCAAGCTACAGGGACTGAAGCTTTCTTT. The V and J segments used are TRBV4-2 and TRBJ1-1; tentative D gene TRBD1, with 6 bases matching. Counted from cysteine to phenylalanine, this CDR3 has 13 amino acids. Just the 39-base CDR3 DNA is kept, in frame starting at base 1. CDR1 is given as LGHNA and CDR2 as YNFKEQ, both from the germline V gene. V is pared back by 1 base and J by 5 bases, with 8 bases lying between the germline termini.